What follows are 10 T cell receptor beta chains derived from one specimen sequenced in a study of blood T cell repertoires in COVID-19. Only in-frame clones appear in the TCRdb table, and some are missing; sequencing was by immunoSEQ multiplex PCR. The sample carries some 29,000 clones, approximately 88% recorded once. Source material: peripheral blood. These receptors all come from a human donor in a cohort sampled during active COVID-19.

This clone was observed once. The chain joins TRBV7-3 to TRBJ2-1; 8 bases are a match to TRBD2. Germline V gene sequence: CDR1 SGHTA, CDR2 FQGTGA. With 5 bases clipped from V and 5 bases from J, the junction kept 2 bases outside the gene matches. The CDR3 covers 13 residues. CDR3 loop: CASSSGGDNEQFF. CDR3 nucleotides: TGTGCCAGCAGCAGCGGGGGCGACAATGAGCAGTTCTTC.

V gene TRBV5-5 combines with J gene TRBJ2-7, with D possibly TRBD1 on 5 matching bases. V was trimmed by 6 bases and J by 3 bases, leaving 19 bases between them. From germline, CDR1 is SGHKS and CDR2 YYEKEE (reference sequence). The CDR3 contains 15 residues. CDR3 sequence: CASTTGGQGLYEQYF. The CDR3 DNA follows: TGTGCCAGCACCACGGGTGGGCAGGGTCTCTACGAGCAGTACTTC.

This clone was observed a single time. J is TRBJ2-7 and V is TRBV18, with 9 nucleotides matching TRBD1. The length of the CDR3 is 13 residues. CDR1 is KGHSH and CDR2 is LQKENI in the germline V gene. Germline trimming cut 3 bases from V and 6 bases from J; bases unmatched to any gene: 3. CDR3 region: CASSPGQGPEQYF. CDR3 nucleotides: TGTGCCAGCTCACCGGGACAGGGTCCCGAGCAGTACTTC. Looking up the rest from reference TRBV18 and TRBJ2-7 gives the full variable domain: NAGVMQNPRHLVRRRGQEARLRCSPMKGHSHVYWYRQLPEEGLKFMVYLQKENIIDESGMPKERFSAEFPKEGPSILRIQQVVRGDSAAYFCASSPGQGPEQYFGPGTRLTVT.

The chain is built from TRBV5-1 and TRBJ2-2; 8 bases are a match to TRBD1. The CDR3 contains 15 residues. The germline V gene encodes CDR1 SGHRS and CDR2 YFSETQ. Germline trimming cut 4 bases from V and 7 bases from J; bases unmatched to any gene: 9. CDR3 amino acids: CASSGKQGVGGELFF. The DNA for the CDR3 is TGCGCCAGCAGCGGAAAACAGGGGGTCGGCGGGGAGCTGTTTTTT.

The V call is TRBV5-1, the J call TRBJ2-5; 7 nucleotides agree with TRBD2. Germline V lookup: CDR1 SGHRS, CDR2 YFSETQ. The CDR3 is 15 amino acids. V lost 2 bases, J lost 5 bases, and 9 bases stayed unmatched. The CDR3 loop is CASSFGGRLAETQYF. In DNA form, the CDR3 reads TGCGCCAGCAGCTTCGGAGGCCGACTAGCCGAGACCCAGTACTTC. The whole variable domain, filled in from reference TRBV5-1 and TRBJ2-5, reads KAGVTQTPRYLIKTRGQQVTLSCSPISGHRSVSWYQQTPGQGLQFLFEYFSETQRNKGNFPGRFSGRQFSNSRSEMNVSTLELGDSALYLCASSFGGRLAETQYFGPGTRLLVL.

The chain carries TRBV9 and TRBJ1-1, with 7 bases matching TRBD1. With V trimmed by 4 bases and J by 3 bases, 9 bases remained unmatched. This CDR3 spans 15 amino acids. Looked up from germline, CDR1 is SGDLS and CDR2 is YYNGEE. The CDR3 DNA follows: TGTGCCAGCAGCTTCCACAGGGGCGGCGACACTGAAGCTTTCTTT. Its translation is CASSFHRGGDTEAFF.

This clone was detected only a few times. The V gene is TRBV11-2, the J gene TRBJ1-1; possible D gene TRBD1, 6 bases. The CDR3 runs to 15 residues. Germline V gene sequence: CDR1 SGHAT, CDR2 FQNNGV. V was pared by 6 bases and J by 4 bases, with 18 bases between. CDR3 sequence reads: CASSLEQGRATEAFF. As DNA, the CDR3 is TGTGCCAGCAGTTTGGAGCAGGGGAGAGCCACTGAAGCTTTCTTT.

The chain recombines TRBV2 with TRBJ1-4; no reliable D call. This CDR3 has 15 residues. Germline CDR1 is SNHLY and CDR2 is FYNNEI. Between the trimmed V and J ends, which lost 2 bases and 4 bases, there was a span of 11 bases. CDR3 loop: CASSELRDVNEKLFF. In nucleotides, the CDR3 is TGTGCCAGCAGTGAACTAAGAGATGTTAATGAAAAACTGTTTTTT. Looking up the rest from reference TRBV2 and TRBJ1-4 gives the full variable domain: EPEVTQTPSHQVTQMGQEVILRCVPISNHLYFYWYRQILGQKVEFLVSFYNNEISEKSEIFDDQFSVERPDGSNFTLKIRSTKLEDSAMYFCASSELRDVNEKLFFGSGTQLSVL.

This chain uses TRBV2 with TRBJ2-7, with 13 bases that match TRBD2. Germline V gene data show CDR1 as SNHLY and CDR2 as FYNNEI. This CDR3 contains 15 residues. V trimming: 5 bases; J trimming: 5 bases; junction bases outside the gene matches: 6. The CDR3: CASSYRLAGGNEQYF. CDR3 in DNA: TGTGCCAGCAGTTACCGACTAGCGGGGGGTAACGAGCAGTACTTC.

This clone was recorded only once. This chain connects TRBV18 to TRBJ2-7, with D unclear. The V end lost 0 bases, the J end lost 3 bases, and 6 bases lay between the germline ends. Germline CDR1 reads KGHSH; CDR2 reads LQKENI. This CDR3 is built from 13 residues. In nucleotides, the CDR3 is TGTGCCAGCTCACCACCGAACAGCTACGAGCAGTACTTC. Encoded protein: CASSPPNSYEQYF.